This T cell receptor (beta chain) was identified in a study of blood T cell repertoires in COVID-19. Produced via immunoSEQ multiplex PCR; TCRdb's table is partial and in-frame only. The sample has a few hundred thousand clones; 85% are singletons. Germline-derived CDR1 and CDR2 are MDHEN and SYDVKM. Trimming took 4 bases from V and 3 from J; bases not matched to a gene: 5. This CDR3 spans 15 amino acids. The clonotype was recovered from a woman younger than 35 with acute or convalescent COVID-19. The gene calls are TRBV28 and TRBJ2-7; 11 nucleotides align to TRBD1. Material: peripheral blood. The CDR3 coding sequence is TGTGCCAGCAGTTCCCCGGACAGGGGGCTCTACGAGCAGTACTTC. Its protein product is CASSSPDRGLYEQYF. The full variable domain, in which reference TRBV28 and TRBJ2-7 provide the parts outside the CDR3, is DVKVTQSSRYLVKRTGEKVFLECVQDMDHENMFWYRQDPGLGLRLIYFSYDVKMKEKGDIPEGYSVSREKKERFSLILESASTNQTSMYLCASSSPDRGLYEQYFGPGTRLTVT.